These T cell receptor beta chains were read from a single sample in a study of T cell repertoires in cytomegalovirus infection. TCRdb recomputed calls from the reads with MiXCR, one row per CDR3 protein. The sample lists more than 150,000 distinct CDR3 sequences, around 24% occurring once. Sequencing was done on a sample of PBMCs. The source of these receptors is a human donor in good health (CMV status not recorded). Some clones in this sample may be carry-over from other donors' samples. Both conserved end residues are part of each CDR3. The D gene is left open where the match is weak. Size tells how often a clone was seen (once, few, many) or the class of an expanded clone, and some rows leave it out.

V: TRBV15
size: .
D: .
J: TRBJ2-3
DNA: TGTGCCACCAGCAGAGCCTCCTCGGATACGCAGTATTTT
CDR3: CATSRASSDTQYF

V: TRBV28
size: few
D: TRBD1
J: TRBJ2-3
DNA: TGTGCCAGCAGTAGGACAGGGGGTAGCACAGATACGCAGTATTTT
CDR3: CASSRTGGSTDTQYF

V: TRBV2
size: .
D: TRBD2
J: TRBJ2-1
DNA: TGTGCCAGCAGTACTAGCGGATATGAGCAGTTCTTC
CDR3: CASSTSGYEQFF

V: TRBV28
size: .
D: TRBD2
J: TRBJ2-6
DNA: TGTGCCAGCACCCCGGGAGGGTTCGGGGCCAACGTCCAGACTTTC
CDR3: CASTPGGFGANVQTF

V: TRBV27
size: .
D: .
J: TRBJ2-7
DNA: TGTGCCAGCAGTTTCTCCCCAGAAAGCTCCTACGAGCAGTACTTC
CDR3: CASSFSPESSYEQYF

V: TRBV12-3/TRBV12-4
size: few
D: TRBD2
J: TRBJ2-1
DNA: TGTGCCAGCAGCAAGACTAGCGGGTTCTACAATGAGCAGTTCTTC
CDR3: CASSKTSGFYNEQFF

V: TRBV6-2/TRBV6-3
size: .
D: TRBD1
J: TRBJ1-1
DNA: TGTGCCAGCAGTTACTCTTCGACAGGGGTAGGCACTGAAGCTTTCTTT
CDR3: CASSYSSTGVGTEAFF

V: TRBV7-2
size: many
D: .
J: TRBJ2-5
DNA: TGTGCCAGCAGCCCATGGACAGTCAAAGAGACCCAGTACTTC
CDR3: CASSPWTVKETQYF

V: TRBV10-3
size: once
D: .
J: TRBJ2-7
DNA: TGTGCCATCAATTACGAGCAGTACTTC
CDR3: CAINYEQYF

V: TRBV7-8
size: few
D: .
J: TRBJ2-5
DNA: TGTGCCAGCAGCTTAGCCGCCGGGCAAGAGACCCAGTACTTC
CDR3: CASSLAAGQETQYF

V: TRBV27
size: many
D: TRBD1
J: TRBJ1-6
DNA: TGTGCCAGCAGTCCGACAGGGTATAATTCACCCCTCCACTTT
CDR3: CASSPTGYNSPLHF

V: TRBV7-2
size: many
D: TRBD2
J: TRBJ2-2
DNA: TGTGCCAGCAGCGGAAAGGGACTAGCGGGATCCGGGGAGCTGTTTTTT
CDR3: CASSGKGLAGSGELFF

V: TRBV5-5
size: .
D: .
J: TRBJ2-3
DNA: TGTGCCAGCAGCCCACTAGCCAGAGGTACAGATACGCAGTATTTT
CDR3: CASSPLARGTDTQYF

V: TRBV19
size: .
D: .
J: TRBJ1-6
DNA: TGTGCCAGTAGTATCCCCGCGGCTAATTCACCCCTCCACTTT
CDR3: CASSIPAANSPLHF

V: TRBV28
size: .
D: .
J: TRBJ2-3
DNA: TGTGCCAGCAGTTTTACCACGCTAGCTCCAAGTGATACGCAGTATTTT
CDR3: CASSFTTLAPSDTQYF

V: TRBV12-3/TRBV12-4
size: few
D: TRBD1
J: TRBJ1-2
DNA: TGTGCCAGCAGACCAGGGACAGAAGCGATTAACTATGGCTACACCTTC
CDR3: CASRPGTEAINYGYTF

V: TRBV25-1
size: few
D: TRBD2
J: TRBJ2-5
DNA: TGTGCCAGCAGTGAAGGACTAGCGGCCTATCGGACCCAGTACTTC
CDR3: CASSEGLAAYRTQYF

V: TRBV7-3
size: few
D: TRBD1
J: TRBJ2-1
DNA: TGTGCCAGCAGCTTAGGGACAGGTAACGATGAGCAGTTCTTC
CDR3: CASSLGTGNDEQFF

V: TRBV9
size: few
D: .
J: TRBJ2-5
DNA: TGTGCCAGCAGCTTCCGGGGCCGGGATGAGACCCAGTACTTC
CDR3: CASSFRGRDETQYF

V: TRBV6-5
size: few
D: TRBD2
J: TRBJ2-7
DNA: TGTGCCAGCAGTTTCACCACCGGGACTATTTCTTACGAGCAGTACTTC
CDR3: CASSFTTGTISYEQYF

V: TRBV5-1
size: .
D: .
J: TRBJ2-7
DNA: TGCGCCAGCAGCTTGGACAGAACCTACGAGCAGTACTTC
CDR3: CASSLDRTYEQYF

V: TRBV2
size: .
D: .
J: TRBJ2-3
DNA: TGTGCCAGCAGTGCCCGGGACCCTAGCACAGATACGCAGTATTTT
CDR3: CASSARDPSTDTQYF

V: TRBV15
size: .
D: .
J: TRBJ1-1
DNA: TGTGCCACCAGCAGAGATACACGCCTGAACACTGAAGCTTTCTTT
CDR3: CATSRDTRLNTEAFF

V: TRBV7-2
size: many
D: TRBD2
J: TRBJ2-3
DNA: TGTGCCAGCAGCTTAGGGGTTAGCGGGGGGCTACTAACAGATACGCAGTATTTT
CDR3: CASSLGVSGGLLTDTQYF

V: TRBV6-1
size: .
D: TRBD1
J: TRBJ2-3
DNA: TGTGCCAGCAGTCAAACCGGGACAGGGGGCACAGATACGCAGTATTTT
CDR3: CASSQTGTGGTDTQYF

V: TRBV19
size: .
D: TRBD1
J: TRBJ2-5
DNA: TGTGCCAGTAGCGGACAGGGTGGAGAAGAGACCCAGTACTTC
CDR3: CASSGQGGEETQYF

V: TRBV15
size: .
D: .
J: TRBJ2-6
DNA: TGTGCCACCAGCAGAGGCTCCTCTGGGGCCAACGTCCTGACTTTC
CDR3: CATSRGSSGANVLTF

V: TRBV12-5
size: .
D: .
J: TRBJ2-7
DNA: TGTGCTAGTGGTCCGGGACCTCGCTACGAGCAGTACTTC
CDR3: CASGPGPRYEQYF

V: TRBV2
size: .
D: TRBD1
J: TRBJ2-7
DNA: TGTGCCAGCAGTGAAGAGGGGGCGTACGAGCAGTACTTC
CDR3: CASSEEGAYEQYF

V: TRBV15
size: .
D: .
J: TRBJ1-2
DNA: TGTGCCACCAGCAGATCCGGGGGTGGCTACACCTTC
CDR3: CATSRSGGGYTF

V: TRBV9
size: few
D: .
J: TRBJ1-1
DNA: TGTGCCAGCAGCGTAGCCTGGGGGCAAGGTGAAGCTTTCTTT
CDR3: CASSVAWGQGEAFF

V: TRBV19
size: .
D: TRBD2
J: TRBJ2-2
DNA: TGTGCCAGTAGTATGCTCCGGCTAGCGGGAGGGCCTGAGAACACCGGGGAGCTGTTTTTT
CDR3: CASSMLRLAGGPENTGELFF

V: TRBV7-2
size: many
D: .
J: TRBJ2-7
DNA: TGTGCCAGCAGCTCCTGGGCTGGACAAGGGCTAGAGCAGTACTTC
CDR3: CASSSWAGQGLEQYF

V: TRBV28
size: .
D: .
J: TRBJ2-2
DNA: TGTGCCAGCAGTGCGGGACCACCTCCCGGGGAGCTGTTTTTT
CDR3: CASSAGPPPGELFF

V: TRBV20-1
size: few
D: TRBD1
J: TRBJ2-7
DNA: TGCAGTGCCGACAGGGGGATCTACGAGCAGTACTTC
CDR3: CSADRGIYEQYF

V: TRBV20-1
size: .
D: .
J: TRBJ2-1
DNA: TGCAGTGGGGGGGTAACCAATTACAATGAGCAGTTCTTC
CDR3: CSGGVTNYNEQFF

V: TRBV5-1
size: .
D: TRBD1
J: TRBJ1-6
DNA: TGCGCCAGCAGCCCAGCGACAGGGGGCTCCTATAATTCACCCCTCCACTTT
CDR3: CASSPATGGSYNSPLHF

V: TRBV3-1
size: few
D: .
J: TRBJ1-4
DNA: TGTGCCAGCAGCCAAGCCTTCCGGGAAGGAGTGAATGAAAAACTGTTTTTT
CDR3: CASSQAFREGVNEKLFF

V: TRBV5-6
size: .
D: .
J: TRBJ1-2
DNA: TGTGCCAGCACGGTCCTGAACTATGGCTACACCTTC
CDR3: CASTVLNYGYTF

V: TRBV7-6
size: many
D: .
J: TRBJ1-3
DNA: TGTGCCAGCAGCCCTGTACAGGGAAGAGCTGGAAACACCATATATTTT
CDR3: CASSPVQGRAGNTIYF

V: TRBV11-3
size: .
D: TRBD1
J: TRBJ2-5
DNA: TGTGCCAGCAGCTCAGGGGGCTCCGGGGAGACCCAGTACTTC
CDR3: CASSSGGSGETQYF

V: TRBV4-1
size: .
D: .
J: TRBJ2-2
DNA: TGCGCCAGCAGCCAAGATCAATCGGGGACCGGGGAGCTGTTTTTT
CDR3: CASSQDQSGTGELFF

V: TRBV24-1
size: many
D: .
J: TRBJ2-1
DNA: TGTGCCACCAGTTGGGGCGGTGAGCAGTTCTTC
CDR3: CATSWGGEQFF

V: TRBV11-2
size: few
D: TRBD2
J: TRBJ2-1
DNA: TGTGCCAGCAGCTTAGGTGGTAGCGGGAGCGATGAGCAGTTCTTC
CDR3: CASSLGGSGSDEQFF

V: TRBV6-5
size: few
D: .
J: TRBJ2-5
DNA: TGTGCCAGCAGTTACCGGGGGTTGGGCCAAGAGACCCAGTACTTC
CDR3: CASSYRGLGQETQYF

V: TRBV5-6
size: .
D: .
J: TRBJ2-5
DNA: TGTGCCAGCAGCTGGACGGTCCAAGAGACCCAGTACTTC
CDR3: CASSWTVQETQYF

V: TRBV28
size: many
D: .
J: TRBJ1-2
DNA: TGTGCCAGCAGTTTGGTTTCGGGGTATGGCTACACCTTC
CDR3: CASSLVSGYGYTF

V: TRBV25-1
size: .
D: .
J: TRBJ1-4
DNA: TGTGCCAGCAGTGATTCGAAGGGGGCAACTAATGAAAAACTGTTTTTT
CDR3: CASSDSKGATNEKLFF

V: TRBV7-9
size: many
D: .
J: TRBJ2-3
DNA: TGTGCCAGCAGCCCCATCCGAGATACGCAGTATTTT
CDR3: CASSPIRDTQYF

V: TRBV29-1
size: .
D: TRBD1
J: TRBJ2-1
DNA: TGCAGCGGGGGACAGGTCGCTGAGCAGTTCTTC
CDR3: CSGGQVAEQFF

V: TRBV15
size: few
D: .
J: TRBJ1-4
DNA: TGTGCCACCAGCCGCGCCAGGGGTGAAAAACTGTTTTTT
CDR3: CATSRARGEKLFF

V: TRBV7-2
size: .
D: .
J: TRBJ2-3
DNA: TGTGCCAGCAGCACCCGAGCGGATACGCAGTATTTT
CDR3: CASSTRADTQYF

V: TRBV7-3
size: many
D: .
J: TRBJ1-1
DNA: TGTGCCAGCAGCTTAAGCCCACAGGGAGGCACTGAAGCTTTCTTT
CDR3: CASSLSPQGGTEAFF

V: TRBV19
size: .
D: TRBD1
J: TRBJ2-1
DNA: TGTGCCAGTACTGACCAGGGGGCCTCCTACAATGAGCAGTTCTTC
CDR3: CASTDQGASYNEQFF

V: TRBV28
size: few
D: .
J: TRBJ2-7
DNA: TGTGCCACCGTATACTCGCGTGGAAGGGCCTACGAGCAGTACTTC
CDR3: CATVYSRGRAYEQYF

V: TRBV5-5
size: .
D: TRBD1
J: TRBJ1-2
DNA: TGTGCCAGCAGGGGGGACAGCTCGTACTATGGCTACACCTTC
CDR3: CASRGDSSYYGYTF

V: TRBV7-6
size: many
D: .
J: TRBJ1-1
DNA: TGTGCCAGCAGCTTAGCCCTGAACACTGAAGCTTTCTTT
CDR3: CASSLALNTEAFF

V: TRBV7-3
size: .
D: .
J: TRBJ2-1
DNA: TGTGCCAGCAGCCAAGCTGGCCTCAATGAGCAGTTCTTC
CDR3: CASSQAGLNEQFF

V: TRBV14
size: few
D: .
J: TRBJ2-5
DNA: TGTGCCAGCAGCCAAGATCCGGGTTTCCAGGGGACCCAGTACTTC
CDR3: CASSQDPGFQGTQYF

V: TRBV7-2
size: many
D: .
J: TRBJ1-3
DNA: TGTGCCAGCAGCTTTACAGGGACAACTGGAAACACCATATATTTT
CDR3: CASSFTGTTGNTIYF